The next 31 T cell receptor beta chains were all read from a single sample in a study of cytotoxic CD8 clonotypes in ibrutinib-treated CLL. Measured with immunoSEQ multiplex PCR; TCRdb has only the in-frame clones, and not every one. The data contain approximately 60,000 clones, roughly 50% of them singletons. This specimen consisted of PBMCs, obtained after 24 months of ibrutinib treatment. The receptors shown here come from a human donor with chronic lymphocytic leukemia.

This rearrangement joins TRBV15 to TRBJ2-1, with D unclear. CDR3 length equals 11 residues. Per the germline V gene, CDR1 is LNHNV and CDR2 is YYDKDF (reference sequence). Trimming cost V 5 bases and J 6 bases, with 5 bases left between them. As DNA, the CDR3 is TGTGCCACCAGCGCCTTCAATGAGCAGTTCTTC. It encodes CATSAFNEQFF. Full variable domain (missing parts from reference TRBV15 and TRBJ2-1): DAMVIQNPRYQVTQFGKPVTLSCSQTLNHNVMYWYQQKSSQAPKLLFHYYDKDFNNEADTPDNFQSRRPNTSFCFLDIRSPGLGDTAMYLCATSAFNEQFFGPGTRLTVL.

V is TRBV28 and J is TRBJ2-5; 7 positions match TRBD2. CDR3 length equals 15 residues. J gave up 5 bases and V 2 bases, and 8 bases lay outside the gene matches. Germline V lookup: CDR1 MDHEN, CDR2 SYDVKM. The CDR3 nucleotides are TGTGCCAGCAGTTTAATGGCGGGAGTTGCGGAGACCCAGTACTTC. Its protein product is CASSLMAGVAETQYF.

There are a few counts of this clone. The chain recombines TRBV5-1 with TRBJ2-1; TRBD1 matches at 7 bases. The CDR3 sequence is 15 residues long. CDR1 SGHRS and CDR2 YFSETQ come from the germline V gene. Trimming took 4 bases from V and 9 from J; bases not matched to a gene: 13. The CDR3 DNA is TGCGCCAGCAGCCTAAGACAGGGCGCCCTGAGTGAGCAGTTCTTC. Its translation is CASSLRQGALSEQFF. Full variable domain (rest looked up from reference TRBV5-1 and TRBJ2-1): KAGVTQTPRYLIKTRGQQVTLSCSPISGHRSVSWYQQTPGQGLQFLFEYFSETQRNKGNFPGRFSGRQFSNSRSEMNVSTLELGDSALYLCASSLRQGALSEQFFGPGTRLTVL.

This clone has only a few counts. This chain connects TRBV5-4 to TRBJ2-1; TRBD2 might be the D (6 bases). This CDR3 is built from 15 residues. With 4 bases removed from V and 8 bases from J, the gap between germline ends came to 19 bases. CDR1 is SGHNT, CDR2 YYREEE, per germline (reference sequence). The CDR3: CASSQTMGRGHEQFF. The DNA of the CDR3 is TGTGCCAGCAGCCAGACCATGGGGCGGGGTCATGAGCAGTTCTTC.

This clone was seen a handful of times. Other DNA sequences from this sample encode an identical CDR3 as well. The CDR3 DNA sequence: TGTGCCAGCAGCTGGGGGCGGGGGCGGTACGAGCAGTACTTC. It encodes CASSWGRGRYEQYF. The chain links TRBV5-6 to TRBJ2-7, with D tentatively TRBD2 (7 bases). The CDR3 loop spans 14 amino acids. The ends were cut back, 3 bases at V and 4 bases at J, with 14 bases in the middle. Germline CDR1 SGHDT, CDR2 YYEEEE.

The chain joins TRBV28 to TRBJ2-1, with D possibly called TRBD1 or TRBD2 (5 bases each). The V end lost 4 bases, the J end lost 7 bases, and 14 bases lay between the germline ends. This CDR3 spans 14 amino acids. Germline assignment: CDR1 MDHEN and CDR2 SYDVKM. CDR3 residues: CASSSQVRGNEQFF. CDR3 DNA sequence: TGTGCCAGCAGTTCACAGGTACGGGGTAATGAGCAGTTCTTC. Using reference TRBV28 and TRBJ2-1 for the parts outside the CDR3, the full variable domain is DVKVTQSSRYLVKRTGEKVFLECVQDMDHENMFWYRQDPGLGLRLIYFSYDVKMKEKGDIPEGYSVSREKKERFSLILESASTNQTSMYLCASSSQVRGNEQFFGPGTRLTVL.

The V gene is TRBV30, the J gene TRBJ2-7; D remains unclear. Germline V gene lookup returns CDR1 GTSNPN and CDR2 SVGIG (reference sequence). The V and J ends lost 2 bases and 1 base respectively, with 6 bases between them. This CDR3 contains 12 residues. This CDR3 is CAWSLNSYEQYF. DNA for the CDR3: TGTGCCTGGAGTTTAAATTCCTACGAGCAGTACTTC.

This chain uses TRBV15 with TRBJ2-7; D gene ambiguous. Germline V gene data show CDR1 as LNHNV and CDR2 as YYDKDF (reference sequence). The CDR3 has 11 amino acids. Between the trimmed V and J ends, which lost 1 base and 7 bases, there was a span of 5 bases. The DNA for the CDR3 is TGTGCCACCAGCAGAGCGTCGGAGCAGTACTTC. Residues: CATSRASEQYF. Looking up the rest from reference TRBV15 and TRBJ2-7 gives the full variable domain: DAMVIQNPRYQVTQFGKPVTLSCSQTLNHNVMYWYQQKSSQAPKLLFHYYDKDFNNEADTPDNFQSRRPNTSFCFLDIRSPGLGDTAMYLCATSRASEQYFGPGTRLTVT.

V and J are TRBV5-1 and TRBJ2-5, with no clear D. Trimming took 2 bases from V and 1 from J, leaving 9 bases between them. Germline assignment: CDR1 SGHRS and CDR2 YFSETQ. This CDR3 has 14 residues. The CDR3 loop is CASSLVGTQETQYF. The CDR3 DNA sequence: TGCGCCAGCAGCTTAGTGGGTACCCAAGAGACCCAGTACTTC.

The chain combines TRBV6-6 with TRBJ1-5; TRBD1 matches at 9 bases. With 6 bases clipped from V and 11 bases from J, the junction kept 17 bases outside the gene matches. CDR1 and CDR2 (germline): MNHNY, SVGAGI (reference sequence). This CDR3 region has 16 residues. The CDR3 DNA follows: TGTGCCAGCAGCAATCCGGACAGGGGCCCCCGGGGGTCCCAGCATTTT. Protein sequence: CASSNPDRGPRGSQHF.

The table lists this clone with many counts. V gene TRBV4-1 combines with J gene TRBJ2-5; the D is unclear. Germline lookup yields CDR1 MGHRA and CDR2 YSYEKL. This CDR3 is 13 amino acids long. Trimming removed 1 base at V and 3 bases at J, with 6 bases between. CDR3 region: CASSQVREETQYF. The CDR3, as DNA: TGCGCCAGCAGCCAAGTCCGGGAAGAGACCCAGTACTTC.

This clone was found a few times. V gene TRBV5-6 combines with J gene TRBJ1-3; the D gene is possibly TRBD1 (6 bases). The CDR3 extends over 15 amino acids. Trimming shortened V by 3 bases and J by 4 bases, and 14 bases separated the two germline ends. The germline V gene encodes CDR1 SGHDT and CDR2 YYEEEE. The CDR3 DNA follows: TGTGCCAGCAGCTCGCTCACAGGGTTCGGAAACACCATATATTTT. It specifies CASSSLTGFGNTIYF.

The V gene is TRBV6-5, the J gene TRBJ1-1, with 7 bases that match TRBD1. This CDR3 has 14 amino acids. Germline trimming cut 2 bases from V and 2 bases from J; bases unmatched to any gene: 2. Germline V gene lookup returns CDR1 MNHEY and CDR2 SVGAGI. CDR3 DNA: TGTGCCAGCAGTTACCCAGGGGGAAACACTGAAGCTTTCTTT. Amino acid sequence: CASSYPGGNTEAFF.

This clone was recorded many times. The gene calls are TRBV6-6 and TRBJ1-2, with D possibly being TRBD1 (6 bases). Germline V gene sequence: CDR1 MNHNY, CDR2 SVGAGI (reference sequence). The CDR3 extends over 13 amino acids. V lost 6 bases to trimming and J lost 8 bases, with 16 bases between them. The CDR3: CASSDEGDRGYTF. The CDR3 DNA reads TGTGCCAGCAGCGACGAGGGGGACCGGGGCTACACCTTC.

The rearrangement links TRBV2 to TRBJ1-5; D perhaps matches TRBD1 (6 bases). The CDR3 totals 14 residues. V lost 7 bases and J 1 base, leaving 11 bases between the germline ends. The germline V gene encodes CDR1 SNHLY and CDR2 FYNNEI. The CDR3 region is CASTRGRSNQPQHF. Here the CDR3 DNA reads TGTGCCAGCACCAGGGGTAGGAGCAATCAGCCCCAGCATTTT.

The chain is built from TRBV7-9 and TRBJ2-1; D ambiguous. The germline V and J ends were trimmed by 3 bases and 12 bases, with 15 bases remaining between them. Germline loops: CDR1 SEHNR, CDR2 FQNEAQ (reference sequence). The CDR3 has 13 residues. As DNA, the CDR3 is TGTGCCAGCAGCTTGACCAACACAATGTGGCAGTTCTTC. This encodes CASSLTNTMWQFF.

The genes are TRBV29-1 and TRBJ2-3, with TRBD1 matching 9 bases. CDR1 is SQVTM, CDR2 ANQGSEA, per germline. V shed 6 bases, J shed 2 bases, and the junction held 6 bases outside the gene matches. The CDR3 has 14 amino acids. The CDR3 region is CSVPGTGITDTQYF. The CDR3 bases are TGCAGCGTCCCCGGGACAGGGATCACAGATACGCAGTATTTT.

The chain is built from TRBV21-1 and TRBJ2-7; the D segment call TRBD1 is taken from the table without a DNA check. TRBV21-1 is assigned pseudogene status. There are 16 residues in the CDR3. CDR3 residues: CASRRDRGQVSYEQYV. Here the CDR3 DNA reads TGTGCCAGCAGACGAGACAGGGGGCAAGTTTCCTACGAGCAGTACGTC.

The chain couples TRBV5-6 to TRBJ2-1, with a possible D match to TRBD1 (6 bases). Germline loops: CDR1 SGHDT, CDR2 YYEEEE. V was pared by 4 bases and J by 9 bases, with 17 bases between. This CDR3 has 14 amino acids. In DNA, the CDR3 is TGTGCCAGCAGCATTTACAGGGTACAGGTTGAGCAGTTCTTC. The encoded protein is CASSIYRVQVEQFF. Using reference TRBV5-6 and TRBJ2-1 for the parts outside the CDR3, the full variable domain is DAGVTQSPTHLIKTRGQQVTLRCSPKSGHDTVSWYQQALGQGPQFIFQYYEEEERQRGNFPDRFSGHQFPNYSSELNVNALLLGDSALYLCASSIYRVQVEQFFGPGTRLTVL.

This clone has only a few counts. The chain links TRBV19 to TRBJ1-6; D may be TRBD1 (6 bases). The V gene lost 6 bases and the J gene lost 3 bases, with 12 bases spanning the gap. CDR1 is LNHDA and CDR2 is SQIVND in the germline V gene (reference sequence). The CDR3 totals 15 residues. CDR3 loop: CASSTGKGYNSPLHF. In nucleotides, the CDR3 is TGTGCCAGTAGCACAGGGAAGGGCTATAATTCACCCCTCCACTTT.

There are a few counts of this clone. The genes are TRBV28 and TRBJ2-7; D is uncertain. Germline V gene lookup returns CDR1 MDHEN and CDR2 SYDVKM. V shed 4 bases and J shed 4 bases, with 17 bases lying between them. This CDR3 is built from 15 residues. CDR3 protein: CASSSAGDIRYEQYF. In DNA, the CDR3 is TGTGCCAGCAGTTCCGCAGGCGACATTCGGTACGAGCAGTACTTC. The full variable domain, in which reference TRBV28 and TRBJ2-7 provide the parts outside the CDR3, is DVKVTQSSRYLVKRTGEKVFLECVQDMDHENMFWYRQDPGLGLRLIYFSYDVKMKEKGDIPEGYSVSREKKERFSLILESASTNQTSMYLCASSSAGDIRYEQYFGPGTRLTVT.

This clone was counted only a few times. V usage is TRBV10-3 and J usage is TRBJ2-3; 8 nucleotides line up with TRBD1. With 9 bases clipped from V and 4 bases from J, the junction kept 9 bases outside the gene matches. Germline loops: CDR1 ENHRY, CDR2 SYGVKD. The CDR3 spans 14 residues. The CDR3 here is CAIMPGQEPDTQYF. In DNA, the CDR3 is TGTGCCATTATGCCGGGACAGGAACCAGATACGCAGTATTTT.

The chain joins TRBV7-9 to TRBJ1-6, with D hard to call. From germline, CDR1 is SEHNR and CDR2 FQNEAQ (reference sequence). The CDR3 runs to 14 residues. V lost 4 bases, J lost 4 bases, and 8 bases lay in between. The CDR3 loop is CASSSETYNSPLHF. For the CDR3, the DNA is TGTGCCAGCAGCTCGGAGACTTATAATTCACCCCTCCACTTT.

V is TRBV10-3 and J is TRBJ2-1, with a weak D call TRBD1 (6 bases). CDR1 is ENHRY and CDR2 is SYGVKD in the germline V gene. The V and J ends lost 4 bases and 6 bases respectively, with 10 bases between them. This CDR3 is built from 13 residues. For the CDR3, the DNA is TGTGCCATCAGTGTAGCCAGGGGCAATGAGCAGTTCTTC. It codes for CAISVARGNEQFF.

The chain uses TRBV7-6 and TRBJ2-3; 7 bases line up with TRBD1. This CDR3 contains 20 residues. V lost 4 bases to trimming and J lost 3 bases; unmatched junction nucleotides: 22. Germline CDR1 SGHVS, CDR2 FNYEAQ. DNA for the CDR3: TGTGCCAGCAGCTCGAATGCGTTCCCACAGGGGATCAAGCGTACAGATACGCAGTATTTT. The encoded protein is CASSSNAFPQGIKRTDTQYF.

This chain connects TRBV27 to TRBJ1-1; D may be TRBD1 (5 bases). V was cut by 5 bases and J by 1 base, with 14 bases left in between. The germline gives CDR1 MNHEY, CDR2 SMNVEV (reference sequence). The CDR3 contains 15 residues. This chain's CDR3 is CASSKTRVWNTEAFF. CDR3 nucleotides: TGTGCCAGCAGTAAAACCAGGGTCTGGAACACTGAAGCTTTCTTT.

The rearrangement links TRBV6-5 to TRBJ1-1; 10 positions match TRBD1. CDR3 length: 13 amino acids. Unmatched junction bases numbered 8, after V lost 5 bases and J lost 11 bases. Germline-derived CDR1 and CDR2 are MNHEY and SVGAGI. DNA for the CDR3: TGTGCCAGCAGTCCCCCGGGACAGGGGAAGGCTTTCTTT. Residues: CASSPPGQGKAFF.

The chain couples TRBV28 to TRBJ1-5, with D perhaps matching TRBD1 (5 bases). CDR1 is MDHEN, CDR2 SYDVKM, per germline. The CDR3 extends over 14 amino acids. Deletions cut 5 bases from V and 10 bases from J, with 18 bases between. CDR3 amino acids: CASSPSGTFSPQHF. The CDR3 region has the DNA TGTGCCAGCAGTCCCTCCGGGACGTTCTCTCCCCAGCATTTT.

This clone was picked up many times. This chain joins TRBV7-2 and TRBJ1-1; 8 bases match TRBD1. There are 13 residues in the CDR3. The junction had 7 bases not matched to a gene; V was cut back by 5 bases and J by 8 bases. Germline CDR1 SGHTA, CDR2 FQGNSA. As DNA, the CDR3 is TGTGCCAGCAGCCAGGGGGCGAGGGGAGAAGCTTTCTTT. Its protein is CASSQGARGEAFF.

The V and J genes are TRBV29-1 and TRBJ2-7; TRBD2 matches 7 bases. This CDR3 has 13 residues. CDR1 is SQVTM and CDR2 is ANQGSEA in the germline V gene. Trimming cost V 5 bases and J 6 bases; bases outside gene matches: 10. The CDR3 bases are TGCAGCGTTCGAGCGGGAAGTCCTAGCGAGCAGTACTTC. Its translation is CSVRAGSPSEQYF.

This clone was counted many times. This chain connects TRBV6-6 to TRBJ1-1; 9 bases agree with TRBD1. Trimming cost V 8 bases and J 6 bases; bases outside gene matches: 4. The CDR3 length is 12 residues. CDR1 MNHNY and CDR2 SVGAGI come from the germline V gene (reference sequence). This CDR3 reads CASGRQGAEAFF. The CDR3 DNA is TGTGCCAGCGGCAGACAGGGGGCTGAAGCTTTCTTT.